The 7 T cell receptor beta chains presented below share a single source sample, sequenced in a study of T cell repertoires in cytomegalovirus infection. A single record per CDR3 protein comes from TCRdb applying MiXCR to the reads. The sample lists fewer than 80,000 distinct CDR3 sequences; approximately 3.7% were seen once. Specimen: PBMCs. The receptors here all came from a human donor in good health (CMV status not recorded). Some clones in this sample may be carry-over from other donors' samples.

Of note for this clonotype: A clone one base away is much larger, so this may be a read error. J is TRBJ1-1 and V is TRBV4-2; the D is unclear. The CDR3 is made up of 13 amino acids. The germline V and J ends were trimmed by 0 bases and 11 bases, with 13 bases remaining between them. CDR1 is LGHNA, CDR2 YNFKEQ, per germline. The CDR3 nucleotides are TGTGCCAGCAGCCAAGACCCCCCCTTTGACGCTTTCTTT. Protein: CASSQDPPFDAFF.

This clonotype showed up many times. This sequence joins TRBV11-2 and TRBJ2-7; 8 positions match TRBD2. This CDR3 has 17 residues. Looked up from germline, CDR1 is SGHAT and CDR2 is FQNNGV. V trimming: 1 base; J trimming: 1 base; junction bases outside the gene matches: 9. The CDR3 is CASSLVRAGGRSYEQYF. The CDR3 coding sequence is TGTGCCAGCAGCTTAGTTAGGGCGGGGGGACGATCCTACGAGCAGTACTTC.

The sample holds many counts of this clonotype. The chain recombines TRBV12-3 or TRBV12-4 with TRBJ1-1; D perhaps matches TRBD1 (5 bases). This CDR3 is 14 amino acids long. V was cut by 2 bases and J by 4 bases, with 11 bases left in between. In nucleotides, the CDR3 is TGTGCCAGCAGTTTAAAGGGGTCGATCACTGAAGCTTTCTTT. Its protein product is CASSLKGSITEAFF.

This clonotype was detected ten times or more. This rearrangement joins TRBV19 to TRBJ1-5, with no clear D. The germline CDR1 and CDR2 sequences are LNHDA and SQIVND (reference sequence). CDR3 size: 15 residues. V shed 2 bases and J shed 2 bases, with 10 bases lying between them. This chain's CDR3 is CASSIPGEGNQPQHF. The CDR3 nucleotides read TGTGCCAGTAGTATACCGGGCGAAGGCAATCAGCCCCAGCATTTT.

The table lists this clonotype with many counts. V usage is TRBV12-3 or TRBV12-4 and J usage is TRBJ1-6; D remains ambiguous. This CDR3 contains 14 residues. V dropped 1 base and J dropped 6 bases, with 7 bases sitting between them. In nucleotides, the CDR3 is TGTGCCAGCAGTTTAGGGGCAGGTAATTCACCCCTCCACTTT. Its translation: CASSLGAGNSPLHF.

This clonotype was picked up many times. This rearrangement joins TRBV6-5 to TRBJ1-1, with D hard to call. Trimming shortened V by 5 bases and J by 2 bases, and 12 bases separated the two germline ends. Germline lookup yields CDR1 MNHEY and CDR2 SVGAGI. This CDR3 has 14 residues. CDR3 loop: CASSRLTVNTEAFF. In nucleotides, the CDR3 is TGTGCCAGCAGTCGCCTAACCGTCAACACTGAAGCTTTCTTT.

This clonotype was recorded at least ten times. The chain combines TRBV12-3 or TRBV12-4 with TRBJ1-4; TRBD1 matches at 9 bases. V was pared by 7 bases and J by 13 bases, with 7 bases of the junction left unmatched. This CDR3 is built from 12 residues. CDR3 amino acids: CASMKTGGRLFF. Here the CDR3 DNA reads TGTGCCAGCATGAAGACAGGGGGGAGACTGTTTTTT.